These T cell receptor beta chains were read from a single sample in a study of cytomegalovirus exposure and HLA in healthy donors. TCRdb keeps only in-frame clones here, not all; method: immunoSEQ multiplex PCR. The table includes approximately 100,000 clones, approximately 72% detected once. Sequenced sample: PBMCs. The receptors stem from a male donor in good health and CMV-seropositive. The CDR3 runs from the conserved cysteine through the conserved F or W. A D gene is named only where the DNA matches it firmly. Size is omitted from some rows. Given values are once, few, many or a class for expanded clones.

>NA|NA|TRBJ2-3|TRBV4-1
CASSPTASTDTQYF
TGCGCCAGCAGCCCGACAGCCTCCACAGATACGCAGTATTTT
>TRBD1|NA|TRBJ1-2|TRBV30
CAWTGGNYGYTF
TGTGCCTGGACAGGGGGTAACTATGGCTACACCTTC
>NA|NA|TRBJ1-1|TRBV29-1
CSVGQDTEAFF
TGCAGCGTTGGACAGGACACTGAAGCTTTCTTT
>NA|NA|TRBJ1-5|TRBV5-1
CASSLENRVGQPQHF
TGCGCCAGCAGCTTGGAAAACAGGGTCGGTCAGCCCCAGCATTTT
>NA|once|TRBJ1-1|TRBV29-1
CSPRVMSTEAFF
TGCAGCCCGAGGGTTATGAGCACTGAAGCTTTCTTT
>TRBD1|NA|TRBJ2-7|TRBV6-6
CASSFGQETYEQYF
TGTGCCAGCAGTTTCGGACAGGAGACCTACGAGCAGTACTTC
>TRBD1|NA|TRBJ1-1|TRBV29-1
CSVPLPTGEGTEAFF
TGCAGCGTCCCCCTCCCGACAGGGGAAGGCACTGAAGCTTTCTTT
>NA|NA|TRBJ1-2|TRBV28
CANGRGDGYGYTF
TGTGCCAACGGTCGGGGAGACGGCTATGGCTACACCTTC
>NA|NA|TRBJ2-3|TRBV5-4
CASSLDAVTSTDTQYF
TGTGCCAGCAGCTTGGATGCCGTGACTAGCACAGATACGCAGTATTTT
>NA|few|TRBJ2-6|TRBV6-4
CASSEGGLSGANVLTF
TGTGCCAGCAGCGAGGGGGGGCTCTCTGGGGCCAACGTCCTGACTTTC
>NA|NA|TRBJ1-3|TRBV7-9
CASNRGAGNTIYF
TGTGCCAGCAACCGGGGGGCCGGAAACACCATATATTTT
>TRBD2|NA|TRBJ2-7|TRBV18
CASSPGTSGGYEQYF
TGTGCCAGCTCACCAGGGACTAGCGGGGGCTACGAGCAGTACTTC
>TRBD1|NA|TRBJ1-2|TRBV18
CASSPPTGDYGYTF
TGTGCCAGCTCACCACCTACAGGGGACTATGGCTACACCTTC
>NA|NA|TRBJ2-1|TRBV27
CASSLFGGRPFDEQFF
TGTGCCAGCAGTTTATTCGGGGGGCGTCCATTTGATGAGCAGTTCTTC
>NA|NA|TRBJ2-7|TRBV6-6
CASGSIEDSPYEQYF
TGTGCCAGCGGAAGTATCGAGGACTCTCCCTACGAGCAGTACTTC
>NA|NA|TRBJ1-5|TRBV29-1
CSVSRGGNQPQHF
TGCAGCGTAAGCAGGGGAGGCAATCAGCCCCAGCATTTT